Shown below are 24 T cell receptor beta chains from a single sample sequenced in a study of blood T cell repertoires in COVID-19. Clones were sequenced by immunoSEQ multiplex PCR, and TCRdb holds only the in-frame ones, with some missing. Counted here are 120,000 to 150,000 clones, less than 90% occurring once; the ten biggest clones make up approximately 5%. Sequencing was performed on PBMCs or T cells enriched from blood (not recorded which). These receptor sequences come from a man aged 40-50 years with acute COVID-19.

This clone was detected once. The chain is built from TRBV13 and TRBJ2-1; 9 bases are shared with TRBD2. CDR1 PRHDT and CDR2 FYEKMQ come from the germline V gene (reference sequence). The CDR3 consists of 15 residues. The J segment lost 5 bases and the V segment lost 8 bases, leaving 10 bases of the junction unmatched. CDR3 residues: CASRGGTSRNNEQFF. CDR3 nucleotides: TGTGCCAGCCGGGGGGGGACTAGCCGAAACAATGAGCAGTTCTTC.

This chain connects TRBV2 to TRBJ2-2; the D is unclear. V gave up 3 bases and J gave up 5 bases, with 10 bases separating them. Germline V lookup: CDR1 SNHLY, CDR2 FYNNEI. The CDR3 contains 14 residues. In DNA form, the CDR3 reads TGTGCCAGCAGTGAGGTGGAGCGTACCGGGGAGCTGTTTTTT. Translation: CASSEVERTGELFF.

This chain uses TRBV5-4 with TRBJ2-5; 7 bases match TRBD1. This CDR3 has 13 residues. The germline CDR1 and CDR2 sequences are SGHNT and YYREEE (reference sequence). V shed 4 bases, J shed 5 bases, and the junction held 5 bases outside the gene matches. The CDR3: CASSADRVETQYF. In DNA form, the CDR3 reads TGTGCCAGCAGCGCTGACAGGGTTGAGACCCAGTACTTC.

V is TRBV5-1 and J is TRBJ2-3, with 10 bases identical to TRBD1. V lost 4 bases, J lost 0 bases, and 5 bases stayed unmatched. The CDR3 extends over 16 amino acids. The V gene's germline CDR1 is SGHRS and CDR2 YFSETQ. As DNA, the CDR3 is TGCGCCAGCAGCAGACAGGGGGCTTCTAGCACAGATACGCAGTATTTT. Translating gives CASSRQGASSTDTQYF.

The genes are TRBV28 and TRBJ2-7; D is undetermined. CDR1 and CDR2 from the germline V gene are MDHEN and SYDVKM. V was trimmed by 8 bases and J by 0 bases, leaving 11 bases between them. The CDR3 totals 13 residues. The CDR3 nucleotides read TGTGCCAGCCTTGACCACAGCTCCTACGAGCAGTACTTC. This gives the protein CASLDHSSYEQYF.

The chain has TRBV5-6 and TRBJ1-6, with 7 bases matching TRBD1. CDR1 and CDR2 (germline): SGHDT, YYEEEE. V shed 4 bases and J 5 bases; nucleotides not matched to a gene: 6. The CDR3 is made up of 15 amino acids. CDR3 loop: CASSTQGQNNSPLHF. DNA of the CDR3: TGTGCCAGCAGCACCCAGGGACAGAATAATTCACCCCTCCACTTT. The full variable domain, its missing parts supplied by reference TRBV5-6 and TRBJ1-6, is DAGVTQSPTHLIKTRGQQVTLRCSPKSGHDTVSWYQQALGQGPQFIFQYYEEEERQRGNFPDRFSGHQFPNYSSELNVNALLLGDSALYLCASSTQGQNNSPLHFGNGTRLTVT.

In DNA, the CDR3 is TGTGCCAGCAGTTTATCTCGTGGGCGGGGGGACACTGAAGCTTTCTTT. Translated: CASSLSRGRGDTEAFF. The V call is TRBV27, the J call TRBJ1-1, with D possibly matching TRBD1 (5 bases). Trimming stripped 0 bases from V and 3 bases from J, with 14 bases between. CDR3 size: 16 residues. The V gene's germline CDR1 is MNHEY and CDR2 SMNVEV (reference sequence).

V and J are TRBV4-1 and TRBJ2-2; possibly TRBD1 for D (5 bases). CDR1 and CDR2 from the germline V gene are MGHRA and YSYEKL. The germline V and J ends were trimmed by 1 base and 3 bases, with 12 bases remaining between them. The CDR3 spans 16 residues. In nucleotides, the CDR3 is TGCGCCAGCAGCCAAGTCTTTGGGGCCGACACCGGGGAGCTGTTTTTT. Protein product: CASSQVFGADTGELFF.

The chain is built from TRBV7-2 and TRBJ2-7, with 8 bases fitting TRBD2. V lost 2 bases, J lost 0 bases, and 9 bases stayed unmatched. The germline V gene encodes CDR1 SGHTA and CDR2 FQGNSA. The CDR3 is made up of 17 amino acids. The CDR3 here is CASSLSGGSGASYEQYF. In nucleotides, the CDR3 is TGTGCCAGCAGCTTATCCGGTGGTAGCGGGGCCTCCTACGAGCAGTACTTC.

The chain recombines TRBV4-3 with TRBJ2-5; 13 bases match TRBD2. The CDR3 runs to 15 residues. Germline lookup yields CDR1 LGHNA and CDR2 YSLEER. Losses at the gene ends were 5 bases for V and 9 bases for J; bases not matched to a gene: 9. The CDR3 bases are TGCGCCAGCAGCTCTTCCGGGACTAGCGGGAAGGCCCAGTACTTC. Protein: CASSSSGTSGKAQYF.

The V gene is TRBV15, the J gene TRBJ1-5; D remains ambiguous. The CDR3 spans 13 residues. Germline lookup yields CDR1 LNHNV and CDR2 YYDKDF (reference sequence). The germline V and J ends were trimmed by 0 bases and 9 bases, with 9 bases remaining between them. The CDR3 sequence: CATSRDWHRPQHF. The CDR3 DNA reads as TGTGCCACCAGCAGAGATTGGCACCGGCCCCAGCATTTT. The full variable domain, in which reference TRBV15 and TRBJ1-5 provide the parts outside the CDR3, is DAMVIQNPRYQVTQFGKPVTLSCSQTLNHNVMYWYQQKSSQAPKLLFHYYDKDFNNEADTPDNFQSRRPNTSFCFLDIRSPGLGDTAMYLCATSRDWHRPQHFGDGTRLSIL.

CDR3: CATSTRTGYGYTF. The CDR3, as DNA: TGTGCCACCAGCACAAGGACAGGGTATGGCTACACCTTC. V gene TRBV15 combines with J gene TRBJ1-2; 8 nucleotides match TRBD1. Per the germline V gene, CDR1 is LNHNV and CDR2 is YYDKDF (reference sequence). V lost 4 bases, J lost 5 bases, and 3 bases stayed unmatched. CDR3 length equals 13 residues.

This rearrangement joins TRBV11-3 to TRBJ2-2, with 9 bases fitting TRBD1. The CDR3 extends over 17 amino acids. Germline-derived CDR1 and CDR2 are SGHNT and YENEEA. V gave up 4 bases and J gave up 4 bases; unmatched junction bases: 10. DNA for the CDR3: TGTGCCAGCAGCTCTGACCGGGACAGGGTAGGCACCGGGGAGCTGTTTTTT. It translates to CASSSDRDRVGTGELFF. The entire variable domain, with the rest obtained from reference TRBV11-3 and TRBJ2-2, is as follows: EAGVVQSPRYKIIEKKQPVAFWCNPISGHNTLYWYLQNLGQGPELLIRYENEEAVDDSQLPKDRFSAERLKGVDSTLKIQPAELGDSAVYLCASSSDRDRVGTGELFFGEGSRLTVL.

The chain combines TRBV5-8 with TRBJ2-7; D might be TRBD1 (6 bases). The CDR3 covers 14 residues. V was pared by 2 bases and J by 0 bases, with 9 bases between. Germline V lookup: CDR1 SGHTS, CDR2 YDEGEE. CDR3 sequence: CASSFRDTSYEQYF. As DNA, the CDR3 is TGTGCCAGCAGCTTCCGGGACACCTCCTACGAGCAGTACTTC. The variable domain in full, completed from reference TRBV5-8 and TRBJ2-7, reads EAGVTQSPTHLIKTRGQQATLRCSPISGHTSVYWYQQALGLGLQFLLWYDEGEERNRGNFPPRFSGRQFPNYSSELNVNALELEDSALYLCASSFRDTSYEQYFGPGTRLTVT.

This sequence joins TRBV21-1 and TRBJ2-7; the table names TRBD1, a call not compared with the DNA. TRBV21-1 is flagged as a pseudogene. The CDR3 covers 17 residues. CDR3 nucleotide sequence: TGTGCCAGCAGCAAAGGAGCCGCAGGCTTTACCTCCTACGAGCAGTACTTC. Its protein is CASSKGAAGFTSYEQYF.

The gene calls are TRBV5-1 and TRBJ2-7; no clear D gene. V was shortened by 4 bases and J by 3 bases, with 11 bases between the two germline ends. The CDR3 covers 13 residues. The V gene's germline CDR1 is SGHRS and CDR2 YFSETQ. CDR3 loop: CASSLNRGYEQYF. The CDR3 DNA sequence: TGCGCCAGCAGCCTCAACCGAGGCTACGAGCAGTACTTC.

The V gene is TRBV28, the J gene TRBJ2-7; no definite D call. Germline assignment: CDR1 MDHEN and CDR2 SYDVKM. CDR3 length: 15 residues. V was clipped by 7 bases and J by 1 base, with 17 bases between them. Here the CDR3 reads CASTPYGESSYEQYF. The CDR3 DNA is TGTGCCAGCACCCCTTATGGTGAGTCGTCCTACGAGCAGTACTTC. The whole variable domain, remainder taken from reference TRBV28 and TRBJ2-7, is DVKVTQSSRYLVKRTGEKVFLECVQDMDHENMFWYRQDPGLGLRLIYFSYDVKMKEKGDIPEGYSVSREKKERFSLILESASTNQTSMYLCASTPYGESSYEQYFGPGTRLTVT.

V gene TRBV6-5 combines with J gene TRBJ2-3, with TRBD2 matching over 7 bases. The CDR3 extends over 14 amino acids. The germline V gene has CDR1 MNHEY and CDR2 SVGAGI. After removal of 6 bases from V and 3 bases from J, the junction contained 6 bases not matched to a gene. The CDR3 DNA is TGTGCCAGCAGCCCCGGACTAGTAACAGATACGCAGTATTTT. It translates to CASSPGLVTDTQYF.

The chain joins TRBV7-6 to TRBJ2-5, with 14 bases that match TRBD2. This CDR3 has 17 amino acids. The germline V gene has CDR1 SGHVS and CDR2 FNYEAQ. V lost 5 bases to trimming and J lost 4 bases; unmatched junction nucleotides: 9. CDR3: CASSARLAGGRGETQYF. As DNA, the CDR3 is TGTGCCAGCAGCGCCAGACTAGCGGGGGGGCGAGGAGAGACCCAGTACTTC.

CDR3 coding DNA: TGTGCCACCAATATGCCCGGAGGGTTAACAGATACGCAGTATTTT. It translates to CATNMPGGLTDTQYF. V gene TRBV19 combines with J gene TRBJ2-3, with D tentatively TRBD2 (6 bases). CDR1 and CDR2 (germline): LNHDA, SQIVND (reference sequence). Trimming took 10 bases from V and 3 from J, leaving 20 bases between them. The CDR3 is made up of 15 amino acids.

CDR3 in amino acids: CASSSTGIYGYTF. DNA for the CDR3: TGTGCCAGCAGCTCGACAGGGATCTATGGCTACACCTTC. This sequence joins TRBV7-8 and TRBJ1-2; 7 nucleotides align to TRBD1. V shed 4 bases and J 4 bases; nucleotides not matched to a gene: 3. Germline V gives CDR1 SGHVS, CDR2 FQNEAQ. The CDR3 runs 13 residues.

The chain is built from TRBV28 and TRBJ2-2; TRBD1 agrees at 11 bases. Germline V gene sequence: CDR1 MDHEN, CDR2 SYDVKM. V shed 4 bases and J 7 bases; nucleotides not matched to a gene: 5. The CDR3 length is 15 residues. The CDR3 here is CASSSPGQGGGELFF. The CDR3, as DNA: TGTGCCAGCAGTTCTCCGGGACAGGGGGGCGGGGAGCTGTTTTTT.

V is TRBV19 and J is TRBJ2-1; TRBD2 matches 10 bases. The CDR3 runs 15 residues. Germline trimming cut 6 bases from V and 8 bases from J; bases unmatched to any gene: 10. The germline CDR1 and CDR2 sequences are LNHDA and SQIVND (reference sequence). For the CDR3, the DNA is TGTGCCAGTAGCCCAAGCGGGAGGGCCTTGGATGAGCAGTTCTTC. Its translation is CASSPSGRALDEQFF.

The gene calls are TRBV28 and TRBJ2-5; D remains ambiguous. The CDR3 runs 13 residues. Trimming shortened V by 6 bases and J by 3 bases, and 11 bases separated the two germline ends. CDR1 and CDR2 from the germline V gene are MDHEN and SYDVKM. DNA of the CDR3: TGTGCCAGCAGCTCTCAGGTCAAAGAGACCCAGTACTTC. It codes for CASSSQVKETQYF.